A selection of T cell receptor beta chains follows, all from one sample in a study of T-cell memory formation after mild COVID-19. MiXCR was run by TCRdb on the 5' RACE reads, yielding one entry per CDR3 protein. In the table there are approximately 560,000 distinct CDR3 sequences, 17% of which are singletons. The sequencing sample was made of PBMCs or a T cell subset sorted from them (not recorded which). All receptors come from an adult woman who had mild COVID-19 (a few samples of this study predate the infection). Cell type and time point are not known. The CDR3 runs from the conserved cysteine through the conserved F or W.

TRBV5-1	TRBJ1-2	CASSIGTGGNGYTF
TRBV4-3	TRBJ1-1	CASSQGRTPNTEAFF
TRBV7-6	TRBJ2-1	CASSFGLAGSREQFF
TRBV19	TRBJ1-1	CASTPGRGNTEAFF
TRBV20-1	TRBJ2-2	CSARVSGTPNTGELFF
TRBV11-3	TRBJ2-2	CASSLMKGKAGELFF
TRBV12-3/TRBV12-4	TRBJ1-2	CASSPAGGRNYGYTF
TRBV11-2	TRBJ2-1	CASNVGPSGEQFF
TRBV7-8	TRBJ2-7	CASSLALTVEQYF
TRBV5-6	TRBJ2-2	CASSWGSNTGELFF
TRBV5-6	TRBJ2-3	CASSPGTGADTQYF
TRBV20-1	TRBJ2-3	CSARSTAAITDTQYF
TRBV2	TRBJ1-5	CASSEEPVRNQPQHF
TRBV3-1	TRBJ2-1	CASSQPLAGEYNEQFF
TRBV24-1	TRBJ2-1	CATSDFLRPGNNEQFF
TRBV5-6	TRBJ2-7	CASSLRWTGGYYEQYF
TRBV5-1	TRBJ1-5	CDSSTGANQPQHF
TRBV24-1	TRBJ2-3	CATSSDTDTQYF
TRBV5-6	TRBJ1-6	CASSFTGSGSYNSPLHF
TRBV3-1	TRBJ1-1	CASSQAGGGETEAFF
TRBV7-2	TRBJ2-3	CASSLLGTSASNTQYF
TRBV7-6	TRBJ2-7	CASSLVGLGEQYF
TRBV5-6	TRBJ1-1	CASSLRSGTGSMNTEAFF
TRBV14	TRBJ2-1	CASSQRPLGIEQFF
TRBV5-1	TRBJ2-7	CASSSTGTAYEQYF
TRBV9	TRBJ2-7	CASSPPGTGTHYEQYF
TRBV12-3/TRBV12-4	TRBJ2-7	CASSTRTSGVYEQYF
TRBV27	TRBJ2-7	CASSGLVRGGEQYF
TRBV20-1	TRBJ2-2	CSAGLAGVTGELFF
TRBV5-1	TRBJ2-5	CASSLESGKETQYF
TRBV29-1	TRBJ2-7	CSVENRAGEPFYEQYF
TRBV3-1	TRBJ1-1	CASSQASRGPTEAFF
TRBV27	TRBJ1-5	CASSPWSDNQPQHF
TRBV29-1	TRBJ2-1	CSVAKGGDVYNEQFF
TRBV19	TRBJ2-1	CASSIVGGPAYNEQFF
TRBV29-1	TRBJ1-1	CSAPLDRGPEAFF
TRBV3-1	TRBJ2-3	CASSSQLGTQYF
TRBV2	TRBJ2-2	CASRYRDRPSNTGELFF
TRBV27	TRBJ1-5	CASSLSFPNQPQHF
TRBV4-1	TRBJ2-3	CASSRGEITDTQYF
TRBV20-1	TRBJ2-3	CSVFLGGTQYF